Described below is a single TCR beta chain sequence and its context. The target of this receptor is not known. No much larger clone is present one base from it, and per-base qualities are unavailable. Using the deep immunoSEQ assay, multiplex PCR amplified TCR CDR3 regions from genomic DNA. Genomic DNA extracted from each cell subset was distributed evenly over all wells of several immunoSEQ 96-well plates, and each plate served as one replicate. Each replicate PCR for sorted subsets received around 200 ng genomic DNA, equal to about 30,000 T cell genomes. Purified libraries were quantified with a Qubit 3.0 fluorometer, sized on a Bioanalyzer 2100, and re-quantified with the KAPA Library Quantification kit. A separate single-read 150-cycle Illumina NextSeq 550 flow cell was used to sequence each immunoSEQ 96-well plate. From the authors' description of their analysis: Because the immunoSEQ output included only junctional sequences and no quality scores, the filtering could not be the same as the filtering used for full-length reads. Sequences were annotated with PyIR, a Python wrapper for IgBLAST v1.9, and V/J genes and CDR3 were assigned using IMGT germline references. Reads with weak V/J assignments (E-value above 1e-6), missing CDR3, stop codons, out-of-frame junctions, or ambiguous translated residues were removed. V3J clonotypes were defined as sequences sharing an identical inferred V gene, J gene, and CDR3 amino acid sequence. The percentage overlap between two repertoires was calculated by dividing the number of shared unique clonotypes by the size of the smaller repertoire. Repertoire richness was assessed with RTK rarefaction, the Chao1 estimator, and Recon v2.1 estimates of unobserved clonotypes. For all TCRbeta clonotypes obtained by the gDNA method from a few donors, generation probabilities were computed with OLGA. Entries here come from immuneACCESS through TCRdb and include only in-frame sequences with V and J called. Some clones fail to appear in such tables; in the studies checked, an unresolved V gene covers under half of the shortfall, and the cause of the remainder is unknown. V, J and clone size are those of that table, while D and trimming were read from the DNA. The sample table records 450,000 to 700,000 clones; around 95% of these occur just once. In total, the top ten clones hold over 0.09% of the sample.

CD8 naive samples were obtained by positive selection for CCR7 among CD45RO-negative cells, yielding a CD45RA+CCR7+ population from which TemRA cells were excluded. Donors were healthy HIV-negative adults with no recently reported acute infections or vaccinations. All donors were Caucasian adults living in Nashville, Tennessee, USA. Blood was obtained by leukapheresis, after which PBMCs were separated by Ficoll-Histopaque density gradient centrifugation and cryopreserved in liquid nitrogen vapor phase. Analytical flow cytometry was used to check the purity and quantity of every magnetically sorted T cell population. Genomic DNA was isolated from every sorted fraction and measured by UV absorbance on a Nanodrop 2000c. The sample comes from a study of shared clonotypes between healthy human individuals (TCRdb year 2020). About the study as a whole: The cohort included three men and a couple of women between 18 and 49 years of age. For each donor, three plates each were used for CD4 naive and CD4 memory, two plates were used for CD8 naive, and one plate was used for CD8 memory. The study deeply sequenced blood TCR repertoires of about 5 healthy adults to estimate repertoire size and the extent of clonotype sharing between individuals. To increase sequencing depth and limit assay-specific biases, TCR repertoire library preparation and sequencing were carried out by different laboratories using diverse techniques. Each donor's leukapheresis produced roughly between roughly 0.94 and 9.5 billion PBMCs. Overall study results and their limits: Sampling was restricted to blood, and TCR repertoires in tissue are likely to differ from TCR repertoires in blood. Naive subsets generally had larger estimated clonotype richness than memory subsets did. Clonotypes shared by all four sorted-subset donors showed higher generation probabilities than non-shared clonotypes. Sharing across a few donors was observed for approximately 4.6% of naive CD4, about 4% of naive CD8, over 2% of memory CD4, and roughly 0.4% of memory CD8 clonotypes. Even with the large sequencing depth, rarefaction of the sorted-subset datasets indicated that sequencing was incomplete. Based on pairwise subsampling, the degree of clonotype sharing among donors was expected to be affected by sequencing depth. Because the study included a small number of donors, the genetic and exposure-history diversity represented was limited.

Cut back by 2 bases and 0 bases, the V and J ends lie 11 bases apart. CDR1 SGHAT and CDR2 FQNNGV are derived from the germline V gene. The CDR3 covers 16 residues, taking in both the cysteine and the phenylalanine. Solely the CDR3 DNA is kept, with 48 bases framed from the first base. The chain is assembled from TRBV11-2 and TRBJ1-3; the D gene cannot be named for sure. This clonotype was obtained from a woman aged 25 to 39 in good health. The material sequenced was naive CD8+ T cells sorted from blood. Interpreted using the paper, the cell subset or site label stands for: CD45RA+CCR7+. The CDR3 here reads CASSLSHRYSGNTIYF. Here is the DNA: TGTGCCAGCAGCTTAAGCCACAGATACTCTGGAAACACCATATATTTT.